This T cell receptor (beta chain) is drawn from a study of neurological immune-mediated disorders. Findings of the study overall: HTLV-1-associated myelopathy showed the most TCR clonal expansion; multiple sclerosis the least, below healthy controls.

In its sample, this clonotype was seen many times. Its antigen is as yet unknown. The cDNA came from 5'RACE, which used 10-nucleotide random UMIs. TCRdb re-called the 5' RACE reads with MiXCR, one entry per CDR3 protein. The top ten hold about 3.9% of the sample, which has about 37,000 distinct CDR3 sequences, around 10% seen once. Sorted libraries drew on approximately 940,000 CD4+ or CD8+ T cells. Sequenced: CD4+ T cells from blood. This receptor was taken from a woman in her 30s with HTLV-1-associated myelopathy (HAM/TSP).

The CDR3 DNA is TGCAGTGCTAGGTCCCGCCAAACCGGGGAGCTGTTTTTT. Protein sequence: CSARSRQTGELFF. The V call is TRBV20-1, the J call TRBJ2-2; no firm D call. Trimming pared 3 bases from V and 5 bases from J, leaving 10 bases between. The germline CDR1 and CDR2 sequences are DFQATT and SNEGSKA (reference sequence). The CDR3 is made up of 13 amino acids.